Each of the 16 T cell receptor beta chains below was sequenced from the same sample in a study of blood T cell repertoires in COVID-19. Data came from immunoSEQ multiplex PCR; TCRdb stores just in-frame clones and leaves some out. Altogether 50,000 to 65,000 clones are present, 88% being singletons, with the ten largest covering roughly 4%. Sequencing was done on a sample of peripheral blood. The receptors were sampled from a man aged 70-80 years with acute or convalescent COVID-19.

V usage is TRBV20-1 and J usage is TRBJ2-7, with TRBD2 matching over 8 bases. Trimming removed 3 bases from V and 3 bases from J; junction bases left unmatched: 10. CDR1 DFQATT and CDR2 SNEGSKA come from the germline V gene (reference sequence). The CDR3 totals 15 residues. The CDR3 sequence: CSASGAGGLIYEQYF. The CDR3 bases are TGCAGTGCTAGTGGCGCGGGGGGTCTAATCTACGAGCAGTACTTC.

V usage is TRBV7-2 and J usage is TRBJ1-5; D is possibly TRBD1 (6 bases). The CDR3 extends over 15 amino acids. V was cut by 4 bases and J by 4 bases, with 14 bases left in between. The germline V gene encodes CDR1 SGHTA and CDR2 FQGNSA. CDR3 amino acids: CASSSGGQPNQPQHF. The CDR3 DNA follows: TGTGCCAGCAGCTCTGGAGGACAGCCAAATCAGCCCCAGCATTTT.

This CDR3 is CASSEWGDSSYNEQFF. The CDR3 bases are TGTGCCAGCAGTGAATGGGGGGACAGCTCCTACAATGAGCAGTTCTTC. This chain uses TRBV6-1 with TRBJ2-1, with TRBD1 as a possible D gene (7 bases). V gave up 2 bases and J gave up 0 bases, with 11 bases separating them. CDR1 and CDR2 (germline): MNHNS, SASEGT. CDR3 size: 16 residues.

The CDR3 sequence is CAWSGQGAPLSEQFF. In nucleotides, the CDR3 is TGTGCCTGGAGTGGACAGGGGGCACCTCTAAGTGAGCAGTTCTTC. The chain employs TRBV30 and TRBJ2-1, with TRBD1 matching 10 bases. Germline V gives CDR1 GTSNPN, CDR2 SVGIG (reference sequence). The J segment lost 9 bases and the V segment lost 1 base, leaving 9 bases of the junction unmatched. This CDR3 is 15 amino acids long.

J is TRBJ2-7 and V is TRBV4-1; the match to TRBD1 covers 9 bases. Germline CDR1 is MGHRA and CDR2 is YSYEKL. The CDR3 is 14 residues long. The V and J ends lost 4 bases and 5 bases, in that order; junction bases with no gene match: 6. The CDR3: CASSLDRGLNEQYF. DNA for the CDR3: TGCGCCAGCAGCCTGGACAGGGGATTGAACGAGCAGTACTTC.

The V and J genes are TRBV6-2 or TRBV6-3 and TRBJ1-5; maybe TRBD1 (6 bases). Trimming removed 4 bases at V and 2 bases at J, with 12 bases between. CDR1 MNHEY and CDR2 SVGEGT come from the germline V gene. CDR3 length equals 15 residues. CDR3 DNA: TGTGCCAGCAGTTCGGGGGGCTGGGGCAATCAGCCCCAGCATTTT. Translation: CASSSGGWGNQPQHF.

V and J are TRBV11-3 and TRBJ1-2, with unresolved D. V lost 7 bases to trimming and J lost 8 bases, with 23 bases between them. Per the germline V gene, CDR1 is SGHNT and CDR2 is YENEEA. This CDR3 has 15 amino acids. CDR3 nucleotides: TGTGCCAGCACCCTCTGTAGGGAGGGAGCGATGGGCTACACCTTC. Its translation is CASTLCREGAMGYTF.

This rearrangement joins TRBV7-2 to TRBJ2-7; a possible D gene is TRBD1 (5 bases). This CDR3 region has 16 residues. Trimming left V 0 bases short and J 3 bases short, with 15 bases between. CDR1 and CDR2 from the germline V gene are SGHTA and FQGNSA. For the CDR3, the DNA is TGTGCCAGCAGCTTAGCAGGCCAGGGTGTCGACTACGAGCAGTACTTC. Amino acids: CASSLAGQGVDYEQYF.

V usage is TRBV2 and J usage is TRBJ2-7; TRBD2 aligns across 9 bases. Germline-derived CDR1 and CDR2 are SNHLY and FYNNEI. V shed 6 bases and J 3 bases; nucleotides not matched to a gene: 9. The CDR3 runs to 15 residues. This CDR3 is CASRNVAGAFYEQYF. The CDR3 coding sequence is TGTGCCAGCAGGAACGTAGCGGGGGCGTTCTACGAGCAGTACTTC.

The CDR3 is CASSLAQQGRREQYF. DNA for the CDR3: TGTGCCAGCAGCTTGGCCCAGCAGGGAAGAAGGGAGCAGTACTTC. V is TRBV5-4 and J is TRBJ2-7, with D tentatively TRBD1 (5 bases). The germline CDR1 and CDR2 sequences are SGHNT and YYREEE (reference sequence). The CDR3 runs to 15 residues. V was shortened by 0 bases and J by 7 bases, with 17 bases between the two germline ends.

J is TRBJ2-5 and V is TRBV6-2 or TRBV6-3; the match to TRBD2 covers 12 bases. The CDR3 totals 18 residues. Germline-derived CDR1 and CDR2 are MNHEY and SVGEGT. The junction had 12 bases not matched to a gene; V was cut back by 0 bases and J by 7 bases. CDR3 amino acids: CASSYSTSGGPPWGTQYF. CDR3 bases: TGTGCCAGCAGTTACTCTACTAGCGGGGGGCCCCCCTGGGGGACCCAGTACTTC.

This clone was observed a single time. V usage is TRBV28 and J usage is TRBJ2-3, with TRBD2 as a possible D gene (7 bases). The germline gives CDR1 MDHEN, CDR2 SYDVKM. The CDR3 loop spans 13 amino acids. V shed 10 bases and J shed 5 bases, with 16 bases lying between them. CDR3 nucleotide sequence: TGTGCCACCCGGGGAGGGGGTAAAGATACGCAGTATTTT. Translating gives CATRGGGKDTQYF.

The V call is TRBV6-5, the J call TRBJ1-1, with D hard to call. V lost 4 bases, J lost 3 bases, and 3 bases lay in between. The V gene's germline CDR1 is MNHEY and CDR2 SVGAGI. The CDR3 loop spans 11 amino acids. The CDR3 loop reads CASSSYTEAFF. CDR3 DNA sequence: TGTGCCAGCAGTTCGTACACTGAAGCTTTCTTT.

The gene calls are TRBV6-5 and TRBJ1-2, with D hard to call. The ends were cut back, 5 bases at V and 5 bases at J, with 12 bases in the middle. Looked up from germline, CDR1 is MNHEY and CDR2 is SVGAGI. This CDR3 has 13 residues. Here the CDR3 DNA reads TGTGCCAGCAGTCGCCTCGGGGAGTATGGCTACACCTTC. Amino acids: CASSRLGEYGYTF.

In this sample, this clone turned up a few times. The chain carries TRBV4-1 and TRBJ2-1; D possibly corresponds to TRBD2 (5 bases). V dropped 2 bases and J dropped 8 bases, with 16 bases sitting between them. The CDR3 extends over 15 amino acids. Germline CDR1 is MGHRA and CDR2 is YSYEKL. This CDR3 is CASSQRAGDMDEQFF. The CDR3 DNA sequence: TGCGCCAGCAGCCAAAGGGCGGGTGATATGGATGAGCAGTTCTTC.

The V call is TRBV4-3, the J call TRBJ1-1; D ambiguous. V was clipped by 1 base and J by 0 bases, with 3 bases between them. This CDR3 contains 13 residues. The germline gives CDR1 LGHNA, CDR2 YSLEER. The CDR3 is CASSQGVNTEAFF. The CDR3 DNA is TGCGCCAGCAGCCAAGGAGTGAACACTGAAGCTTTCTTT.